This TCR beta chain was documented in a study of CD8+ T cells in alopecia areata. Between the trimmed V and J ends, which lost 2 bases and 2 bases, there was a span of 6 bases. The length of the CDR3 is 14 residues. Germline-derived CDR1 and CDR2 are PRHDT and FYEKMQ (reference sequence). Extracted RNA was reverse transcribed, and the resulting cDNA served as sequencing template. Generated by immunoSEQ multiplex PCR, the TCRdb table keeps only in-frame clones and is missing some. The table has 200,000 or so clones, roughly three fifths seen once. Sequencing was carried out using CD8+ T cells sorted from blood. The clonotype comes from a human donor in good health. V is TRBV13 and J is TRBJ2-2; D is undetermined. The CDR3 here is CASSLRVNTGELFF. Written as DNA, the CDR3 is TGTGCCAGCAGCTTACGGGTTAACACCGGGGAGCTGTTTTTT.